This T cell receptor (beta chain) emerged from a study of early T cells in non-severe SARS-CoV-2 infection. On the study more broadly: Bulk RNA from unsorted whole blood was sequenced; chains were unpaired. General study results and limits: Private and CD4 specificities were missed by VDJdb matching, skewed to anti-spike CD8.

V lost 6 bases and J lost 7; bases outside the gene matches: 13. CDR3 size: 15 residues. The germline CDR1 and CDR2 sequences are DFQATT and SNEGSKA (reference sequence). This clonotype appeared many times. Antigen: not known. Unique molecular identifiers tagged individual cDNA molecules. TCRdb analysed the 5' RACE reads with MiXCR anew, one entry per CDR3 protein. In the table there are about 71,000 distinct CDR3 sequences, about an eighth of which are singletons. The clonotype was recovered from an adult who was a healthcare worker with PCR-confirmed SARS-CoV-2 infection or an uninfected control (not recorded which). V gene TRBV20-1 combines with J gene TRBJ2-3; 10 bases line up with TRBD2. The sequencing used whole blood, collected at baseline. CDR3 sequence: CSAKGQAGGRNTQYF. CDR3 bases: TGCAGTGCAAAGGGCCAAGCGGGGGGGCGAAATACGCAGTATTTT.